This TCR beta chain was profiled in a study of PD-L1 blockade in urothelial cancer. Study-wide background: Bladder-origin urothelial cancer in males covered twenty-five of 29 patients. Samples came from 3 weeks, at the second dose, and 6 weeks into treatment. Counts from blood samples showed a median of roughly 150,000 T cells.

The sample's time point: peripheral blood 6 weeks after treatment start. Study-level points and caveats: It was durable-benefit patients whose tumor-associated blood clones expanded more at 3 weeks.

The germline V gene has CDR1 KGHSH and CDR2 LQKENI. The CDR3 extends over 15 amino acids. Trimming stripped 3 bases from V and 5 bases from J, with 16 bases between. TCRdb keeps only in-frame clones here, not all; method: immunoSEQ multiplex PCR. In the table there are 95,000 to 150,000 clones, about 83% of which are singletons. Worth noting for this clone: What it recognizes is unknown.

Sequenced material: PBMCs, taken around atezolizumab (anti-PD-L1) treatment. This TCR derives from a man in his fifties or sixties with urothelial cancer. The V call is TRBV18, the J call TRBJ2-5, with a tentative D call TRBD1 (5 bases). CDR3 coding DNA: TGTGCCAGCTCACCTCCCCCAGGGATTACGGAGACCCAGTACTTC. Translating gives CASSPPPGITETQYF.